The sequence of this T cell receptor beta chain was determined in a study of T cell responses to AZD1222 COVID-19 vaccine. General study points: Donor demographics were predominantly white British with a female majority; clonal diversity may be underestimated. Reports indicate that nearly half of spike-specific TCRs are directed at unmutated variant regions. When two AZD1222 doses had been given, Spike-specific TCR breadth and depth rose.

The CDR3 runs to 15 residues. Germline CDR1 is SGHVS and CDR2 is FQNEAQ. The V end was cut by 1 base, the J end by 0 bases, with 6 bases between. Profiled with immunoSEQ multiplex PCR; TCRdb holds only in-frame clones, not every one. This sample has over 120,000 clones; around 90% occur once, and the top ten carry about 5.4%. Comments on this clone: Its target is not known.

The specimen was peripheral blood, collected 28 days after the second dose of the MenACWY control vaccine. The chain employs TRBV7-8 and TRBJ2-2; D gene uncertain. The sequence derives from an adult who received the MenACWY meningococcal vaccine as a control. CDR3 sequence (DNA): TGTGCCAGCAGCTTAGTCTCAGCGAACACCGGGGAGCTGTTTTTT. The encoded protein is CASSLVSANTGELFF.